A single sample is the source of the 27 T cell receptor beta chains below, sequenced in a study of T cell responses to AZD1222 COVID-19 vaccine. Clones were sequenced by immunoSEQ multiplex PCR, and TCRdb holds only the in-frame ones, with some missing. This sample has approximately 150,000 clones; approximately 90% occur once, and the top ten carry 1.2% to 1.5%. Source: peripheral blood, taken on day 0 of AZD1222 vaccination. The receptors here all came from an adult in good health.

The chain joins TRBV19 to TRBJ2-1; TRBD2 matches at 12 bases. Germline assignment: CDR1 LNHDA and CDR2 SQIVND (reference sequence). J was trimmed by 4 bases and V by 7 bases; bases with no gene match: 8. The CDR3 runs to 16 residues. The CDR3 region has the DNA TGTGCCAGTACCGCATCTGGGACTAGCGGGTACAATGAGCAGTTCTTC. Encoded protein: CASTASGTSGYNEQFF.

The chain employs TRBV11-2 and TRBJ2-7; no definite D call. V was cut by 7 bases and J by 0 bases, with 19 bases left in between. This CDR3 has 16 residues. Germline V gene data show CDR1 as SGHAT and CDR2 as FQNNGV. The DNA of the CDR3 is TGTGCCAGCACCCATTCACGCAGGTCGGGCTCCTACGAGCAGTACTTC. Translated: CASTHSRRSGSYEQYF.

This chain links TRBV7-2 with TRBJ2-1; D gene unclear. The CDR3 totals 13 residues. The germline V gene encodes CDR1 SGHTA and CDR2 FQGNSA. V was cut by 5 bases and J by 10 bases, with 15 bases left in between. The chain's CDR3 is CASSGSRVGEQFF. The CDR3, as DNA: TGTGCCAGCAGCGGCTCCCGTGTTGGGGAGCAGTTCTTC.

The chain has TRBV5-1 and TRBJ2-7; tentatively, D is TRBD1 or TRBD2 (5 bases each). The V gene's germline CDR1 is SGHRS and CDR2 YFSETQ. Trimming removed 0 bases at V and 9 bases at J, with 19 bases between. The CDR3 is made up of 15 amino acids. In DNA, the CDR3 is TGCGCCAGCAGCTTGGCGGGACGGCCCGGGTCTGGGCAGTACTTC. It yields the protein CASSLAGRPGSGQYF.

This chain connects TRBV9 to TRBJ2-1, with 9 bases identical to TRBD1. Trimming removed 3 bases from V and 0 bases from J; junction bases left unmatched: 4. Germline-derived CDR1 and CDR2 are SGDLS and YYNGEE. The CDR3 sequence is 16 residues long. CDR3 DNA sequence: TGTGCCAGCAGCGAACAGGGGGCGAGCTCCTACAATGAGCAGTTCTTC. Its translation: CASSEQGASSYNEQFF. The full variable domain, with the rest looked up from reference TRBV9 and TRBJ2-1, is DSGVTQTPKHLITATGQRVTLRCSPRSGDLSVYWYQQSLDQGLQFLIQYYNGEERAKGNILERFSAQQFPDLHSELNLSSLELGDSALYFCASSEQGASSYNEQFFGPGTRLTVL.

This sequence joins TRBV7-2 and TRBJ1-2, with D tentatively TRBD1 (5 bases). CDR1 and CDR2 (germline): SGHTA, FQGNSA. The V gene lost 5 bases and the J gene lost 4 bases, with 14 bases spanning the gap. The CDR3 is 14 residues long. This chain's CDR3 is CASSPGPGVYGYTF. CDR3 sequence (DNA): TGTGCCAGCAGCCCGGGACCGGGGGTCTATGGCTACACCTTC.

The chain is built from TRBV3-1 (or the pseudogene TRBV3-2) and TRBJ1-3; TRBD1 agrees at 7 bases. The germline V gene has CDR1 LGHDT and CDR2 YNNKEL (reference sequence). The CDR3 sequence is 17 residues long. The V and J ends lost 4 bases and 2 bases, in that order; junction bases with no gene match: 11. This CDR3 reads CASSPTRTDRAGNTIYF. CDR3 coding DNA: TGTGCCAGCAGCCCGACCCGGACCGACAGGGCTGGAAACACCATATATTTT.

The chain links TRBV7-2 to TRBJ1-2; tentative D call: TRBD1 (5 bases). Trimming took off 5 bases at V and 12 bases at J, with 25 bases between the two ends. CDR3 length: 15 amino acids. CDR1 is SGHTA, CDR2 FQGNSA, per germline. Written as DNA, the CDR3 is TGTGCCAGCAGCGATCGTGGGACCTCAAGAGGTGGGAACACCTTC. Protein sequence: CASSDRGTSRGGNTF.

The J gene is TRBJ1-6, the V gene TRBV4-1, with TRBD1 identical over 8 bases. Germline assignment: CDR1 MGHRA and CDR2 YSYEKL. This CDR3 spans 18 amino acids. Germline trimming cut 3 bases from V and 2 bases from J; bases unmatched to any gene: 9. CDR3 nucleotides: TGCGCCAGCAGCCAGCTATTACAGGGGGGCACCTATAATTCACCCCTCCACTTT. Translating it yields CASSQLLQGGTYNSPLHF.

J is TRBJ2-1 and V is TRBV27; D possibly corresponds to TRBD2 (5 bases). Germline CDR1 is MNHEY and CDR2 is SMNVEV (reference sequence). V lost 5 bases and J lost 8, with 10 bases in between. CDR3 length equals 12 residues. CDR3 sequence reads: CASSPTSHEQFF. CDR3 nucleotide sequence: TGTGCCAGCAGTCCTACTAGTCATGAGCAGTTCTTC.

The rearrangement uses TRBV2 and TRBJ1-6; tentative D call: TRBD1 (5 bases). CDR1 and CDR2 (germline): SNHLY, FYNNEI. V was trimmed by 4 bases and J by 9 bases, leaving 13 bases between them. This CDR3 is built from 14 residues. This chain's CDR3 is CASSGGGFSSPLHF. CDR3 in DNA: TGTGCCAGCAGTGGTGGGGGTTTTAGTTCACCCCTCCACTTT.

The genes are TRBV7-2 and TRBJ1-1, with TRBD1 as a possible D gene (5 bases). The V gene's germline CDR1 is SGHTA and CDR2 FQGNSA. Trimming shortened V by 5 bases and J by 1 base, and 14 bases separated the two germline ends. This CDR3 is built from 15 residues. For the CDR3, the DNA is TGTGCCAGCAGCCCTCACGCAGGACAGAACACTGAAGCTTTCTTT. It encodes CASSPHAGQNTEAFF.

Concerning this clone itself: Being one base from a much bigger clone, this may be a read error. DNA for the CDR3: TGTGCCAGCAGTCCGAGACAGGGGGCAGATACGCAGTATTTT. Translation gives CASSPRQGADTQYF. The rearrangement joins TRBV28 to TRBJ2-3, with 9 bases fitting TRBD1. This CDR3 is built from 14 residues. The V segment lost 5 bases and the J segment 4 bases; nucleotides outside the gene matches: 4. The germline CDR1 and CDR2 sequences are MDHEN and SYDVKM.

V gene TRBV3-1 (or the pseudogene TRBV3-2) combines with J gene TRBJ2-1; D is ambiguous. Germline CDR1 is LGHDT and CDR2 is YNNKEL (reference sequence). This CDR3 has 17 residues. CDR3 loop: CAAAPWLPFPFHNEQFF. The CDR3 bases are TGTGCAGCAGCGCCCTGGCTCCCATTTCCATTCCACAATGAGCAGTTCTTC.

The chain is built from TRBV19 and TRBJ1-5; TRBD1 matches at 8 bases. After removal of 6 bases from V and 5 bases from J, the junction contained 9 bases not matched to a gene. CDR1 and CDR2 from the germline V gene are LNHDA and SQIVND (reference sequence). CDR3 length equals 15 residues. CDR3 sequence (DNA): TGTGCCAGTAGCCCGGGCAGGGGGCGAGATCAGCCCCAGCATTTT. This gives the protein CASSPGRGRDQPQHF.

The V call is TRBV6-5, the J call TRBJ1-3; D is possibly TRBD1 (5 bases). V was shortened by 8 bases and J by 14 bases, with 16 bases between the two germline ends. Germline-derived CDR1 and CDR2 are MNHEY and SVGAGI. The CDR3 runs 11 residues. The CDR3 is CASVKEGFVYF. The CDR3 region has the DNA TGTGCCAGCGTTAAGGAGGGGTTCGTATATTTT.

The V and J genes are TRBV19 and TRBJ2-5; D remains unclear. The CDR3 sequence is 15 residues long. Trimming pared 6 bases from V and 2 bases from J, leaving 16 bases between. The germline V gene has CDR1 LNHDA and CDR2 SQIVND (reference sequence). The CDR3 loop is CASRFSDRPQETQYF. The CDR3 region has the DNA TGTGCCAGTAGGTTCTCAGATCGACCACAAGAGACCCAGTACTTC.

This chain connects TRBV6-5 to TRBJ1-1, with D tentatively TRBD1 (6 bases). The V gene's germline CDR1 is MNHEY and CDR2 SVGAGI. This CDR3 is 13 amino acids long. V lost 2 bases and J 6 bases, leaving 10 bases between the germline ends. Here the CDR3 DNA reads TGTGCCAGCAGTTACGGGGGACACGCTGAAGCTTTCTTT. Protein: CASSYGGHAEAFF.

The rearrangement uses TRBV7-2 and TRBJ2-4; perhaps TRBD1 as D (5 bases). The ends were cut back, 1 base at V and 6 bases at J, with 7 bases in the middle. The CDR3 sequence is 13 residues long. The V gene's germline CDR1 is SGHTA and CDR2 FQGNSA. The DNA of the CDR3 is TGTGCCAGCAGCTTAGATGGGGCAAACATTCAGTACTTC. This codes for CASSLDGANIQYF.

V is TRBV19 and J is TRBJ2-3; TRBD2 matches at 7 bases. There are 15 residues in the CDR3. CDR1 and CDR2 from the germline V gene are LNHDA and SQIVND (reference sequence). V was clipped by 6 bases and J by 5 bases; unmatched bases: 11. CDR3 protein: CASRTESGRGDTQYF. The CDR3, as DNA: TGTGCCAGTAGGACCGAGTCAGGGAGGGGAGATACGCAGTATTTT.

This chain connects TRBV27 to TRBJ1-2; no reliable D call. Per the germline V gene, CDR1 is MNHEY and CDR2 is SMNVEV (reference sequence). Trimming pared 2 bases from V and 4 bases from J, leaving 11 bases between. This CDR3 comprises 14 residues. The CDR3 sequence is CASSLVETGYGYTF. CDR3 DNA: TGTGCCAGCAGTTTAGTTGAGACCGGCTATGGCTACACCTTC.

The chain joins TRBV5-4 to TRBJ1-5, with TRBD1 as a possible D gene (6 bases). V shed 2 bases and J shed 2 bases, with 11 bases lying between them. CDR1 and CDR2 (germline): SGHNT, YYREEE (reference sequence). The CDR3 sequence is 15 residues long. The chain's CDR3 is CASSFGGAGNQPQHF. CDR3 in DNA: TGTGCCAGCAGCTTTGGGGGCGCGGGCAATCAGCCCCAGCATTTT.

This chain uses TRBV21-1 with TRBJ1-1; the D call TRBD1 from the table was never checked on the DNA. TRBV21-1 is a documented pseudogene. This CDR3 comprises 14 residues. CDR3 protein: CASSKVPKGTEAFF. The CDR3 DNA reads TGTGCCAGCAGCAAAGTTCCCAAGGGGACAGAAGCTTTCTTT.

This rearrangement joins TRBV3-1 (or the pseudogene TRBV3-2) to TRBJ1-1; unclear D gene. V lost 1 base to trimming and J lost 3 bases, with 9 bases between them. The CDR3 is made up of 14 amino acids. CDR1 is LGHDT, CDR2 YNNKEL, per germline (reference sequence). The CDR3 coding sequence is TGTGCCAGCAGCCAAGCCGGGATGGACACTGAAGCTTTCTTT. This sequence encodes CASSQAGMDTEAFF.

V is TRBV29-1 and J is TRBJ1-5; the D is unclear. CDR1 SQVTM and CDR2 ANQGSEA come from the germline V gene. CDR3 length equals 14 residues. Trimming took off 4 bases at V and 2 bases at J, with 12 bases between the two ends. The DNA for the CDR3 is TGCAGCGTTGTGGCGGGATCGGGCAATCAGCCCCAGCATTTT. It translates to CSVVAGSGNQPQHF.

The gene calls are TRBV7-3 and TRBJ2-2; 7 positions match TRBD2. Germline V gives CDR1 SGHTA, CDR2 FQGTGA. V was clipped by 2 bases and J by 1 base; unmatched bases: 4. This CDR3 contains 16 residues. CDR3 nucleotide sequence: TGTGCCAGCAGCTTACAGTCTAGCGGGAACACCGGGGAGCTGTTTTTT. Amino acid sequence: CASSLQSSGNTGELFF.

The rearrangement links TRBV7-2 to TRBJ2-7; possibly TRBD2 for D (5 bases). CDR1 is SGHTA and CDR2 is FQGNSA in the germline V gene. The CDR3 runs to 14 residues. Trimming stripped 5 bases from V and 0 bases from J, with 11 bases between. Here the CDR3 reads CASSLSASSYEQYF. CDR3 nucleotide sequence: TGTGCCAGCAGCCTTAGCGCTAGCTCCTACGAGCAGTACTTC. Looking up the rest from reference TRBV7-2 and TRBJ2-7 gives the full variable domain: GAGVSQSPSNKVTEKGKDVELRCDPISGHTALYWYRQSLGQGLEFLIYFQGNSAPDKSGLPSDRFSAERTGGSVSTLTIQRTQQEDSAVYLCASSLSASSYEQYFGPGTRLTVT.